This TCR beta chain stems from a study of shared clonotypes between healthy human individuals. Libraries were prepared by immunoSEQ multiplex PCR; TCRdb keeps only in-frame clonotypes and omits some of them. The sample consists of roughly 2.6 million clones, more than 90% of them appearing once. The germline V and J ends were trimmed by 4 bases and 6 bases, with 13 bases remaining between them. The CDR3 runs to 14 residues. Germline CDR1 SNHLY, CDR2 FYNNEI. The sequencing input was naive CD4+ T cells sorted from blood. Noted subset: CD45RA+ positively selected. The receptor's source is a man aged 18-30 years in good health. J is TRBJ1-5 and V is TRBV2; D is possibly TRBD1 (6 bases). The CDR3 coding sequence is TGTGCCAGCAGTGTGAACAGGGCCGTTCAGCCCCAGCATTTT. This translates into CASSVNRAVQPQHF.